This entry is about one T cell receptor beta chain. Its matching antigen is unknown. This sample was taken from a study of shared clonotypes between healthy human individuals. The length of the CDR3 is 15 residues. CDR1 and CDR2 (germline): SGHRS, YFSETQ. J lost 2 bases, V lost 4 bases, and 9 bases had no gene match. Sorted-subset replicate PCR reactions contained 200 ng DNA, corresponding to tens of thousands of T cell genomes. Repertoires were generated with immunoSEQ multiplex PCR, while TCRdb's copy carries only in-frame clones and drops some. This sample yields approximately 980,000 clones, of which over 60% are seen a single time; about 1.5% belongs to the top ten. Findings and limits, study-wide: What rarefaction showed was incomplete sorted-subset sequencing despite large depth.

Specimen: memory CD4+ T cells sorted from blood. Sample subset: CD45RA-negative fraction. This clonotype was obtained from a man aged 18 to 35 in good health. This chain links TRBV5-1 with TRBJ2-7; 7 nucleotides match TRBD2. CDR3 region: CASSKTSTLTYEQYF. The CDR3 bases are TGCGCCAGCAGCAAGACTAGCACTCTTACCTACGAGCAGTACTTC. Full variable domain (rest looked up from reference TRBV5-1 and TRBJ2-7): KAGVTQTPRYLIKTRGQQVTLSCSPISGHRSVSWYQQTPGQGLQFLFEYFSETQRNKGNFPGRFSGRQFSNSRSEMNVSTLELGDSALYLCASSKTSTLTYEQYFGPGTRLTVT.